This T cell receptor beta chain was sequenced during a study of blood T cell repertoires in COVID-19. Trimming left V 5 bases short and J 6 bases short, with 18 bases between. Germline assignment: CDR1 SGHRS and CDR2 YFSETQ. CDR3 size: 14 residues. The protocol was immunoSEQ multiplex PCR, while the TCRdb copy is restricted to in-frame clones and leaves out a portion. The sample lists hundreds of thousands of clones, about 83% occurring once. The specimen was peripheral blood. V usage is TRBV5-1 and J usage is TRBJ2-7; possible D gene TRBD2, 6 bases. The clonotype comes from a woman aged 40 to 50 with active or convalescent COVID-19. The CDR3 region has the DNA TGCGCCAGCAGTTTCGCCGGAGGGGCGGCCGAGCAGTACTTC. Its protein product is CASSFAGGAAEQYF.